A selection of T cell receptor beta chains follows, all from one sample in a study of T cells expressing NK-cell markers. TCRdb reworked the 5' RACE reads into one entry per CDR3 protein, no DNA. Its listing shows 120,000 to 150,000 distinct CDR3 sequences. Material for sequencing was blood T cells: a sorted CD56 or NKG2C T cell subset, CD4+ or CD8+ T cells, or bulk PBMC T cells (not recorded which). The receptor source for this set is a man aged 18 to 35 in good health. CDR3s include the opening cysteine and the closing phenylalanine or tryptophan. Fields, in order: J gene, V gene, CDR3 protein.

>TRBJ1-2|TRBV11-3
CASSPGRDGYTF
>TRBJ2-7|TRBV7-3
CASSTGTGGGEQYF
>TRBJ2-2|TRBV7-7
CATEFIRGSGELFF
>TRBJ2-1|TRBV5-1
CASSLSPHEQFF
>TRBJ2-1|TRBV29-1
CSVEGGSYNEQFF
>TRBJ1-5|TRBV19
CASSHVYQPQHF
>TRBJ1-3|TRBV12-3/TRBV12-4
CASSPLGSGNTIYF
>TRBJ2-5|TRBV7-7
CASSFRGGEETQYF
>TRBJ2-1|TRBV29-1
CSVETGHSYNEQFF
>TRBJ2-5|TRBV15
CATSRGAAQLETQYF
>TRBJ2-1|TRBV20-1
CSARDNRPRPSSYNEQFF
>TRBJ2-3|TRBV5-5
CASSLSLTNTQYF
>TRBJ2-3|TRBV29-1
CSVLVASGPDTQYF
>TRBJ1-1|TRBV28
CASSPHLGAEAFF
>TRBJ2-1|TRBV19
CASSRAGASGGSYNEQFF
>TRBJ1-5|TRBV24-1
CATSDRGAQPQHF
>TRBJ2-5|TRBV6-5
CASSYSLAGQETQYF
>TRBJ2-1|TRBV13
CASSPPSGLAVSHDSYNEQFF
>TRBJ1-3|TRBV28
CASSLIPEATPGNTIYF
>TRBJ2-3|TRBV4-2
CASRVDTDTQYF
>TRBJ2-5|TRBV11-2
CASSLGLLTRSGETQYF
>TRBJ2-1|TRBV20-1
CSAPDLDSYNEQFF
>TRBJ1-5|TRBV7-9
CASSRGPGVSNQPQHF
>TRBJ1-2|TRBV28
CASSWLSGGYGYTF
>TRBJ2-1|TRBV7-9
CASSPDISSYNEQFF
>TRBJ1-4|TRBV14
CASSTGIKLFF
>TRBJ2-1|TRBV19
CASTPGGNEQFF
>TRBJ2-7|TRBV6-2/TRBV6-3
CASRSRGRLSSYEQYF
>TRBJ1-3|TRBV7-9
CASSGETESSGNTIYF
>TRBJ2-3|TRBV12-3/TRBV12-4
CASQGDHATDTQYF
>TRBJ1-2|TRBV7-8
CASGYLGGPGGYGYTF
>TRBJ2-1|TRBV11-2
CASSLLGTNAYNEQFF
>TRBJ2-3|TRBV4-1
CASRAESTDTQYF
>TRBJ2-1|TRBV11-2
CASSLPLRQDFYNEQFF
>TRBJ2-5|TRBV29-1
CSVEDSTSGSQETQYF
>TRBJ2-2|TRBV12-3/TRBV12-4
CASDNTGELFF
>TRBJ2-1|TRBV2
CASRRRASEQFF
>TRBJ2-6|TRBV29-1
CSVEDLQGQGLSYGANVLTF
>TRBJ1-1|TRBV5-1
CASSLLGDNTEAFF
>TRBJ2-1|TRBV19
CASSMLGGLNEQFF
>TRBJ2-1|TRBV12-3/TRBV12-4
CASSLVQREGLEQFF
>TRBJ2-5|TRBV19
CASSTGQGGTQYF
>TRBJ2-4|TRBV9
CASSVGGVAGGVGAKNIQYF
>TRBJ2-7|TRBV30
CAWGTVSYEQYF
>TRBJ1-5|TRBV4-1
CASSQDKGQGYQPQHF
>TRBJ2-2|TRBV15
CATSRESRGTGELFF
>TRBJ2-5|TRBV4-1
CASSQDQGYETQYF
>TRBJ2-7|TRBV5-6
CASSFGPGGSYEQYF
>TRBJ1-5|TRBV27
CASSSYLPGSSNQPQHF
>TRBJ1-2|TRBV11-2
CASSPRDIYGYTF
>TRBJ2-2|TRBV29-1
CSAPRTNTGELFF
>TRBJ2-5|TRBV27
CASSLRGLRWGETQYF
>TRBJ1-4|TRBV12-5
CASGHIGGSEKLFF
>TRBJ1-1|TRBV18
CASSRDGDTEAFF
>TRBJ1-2|TRBV12-3/TRBV12-4
CASSLSLRGYTF
>TRBJ1-3|TRBV12-3/TRBV12-4
CASRHPSGSGNTIYF